One and the same sample provided the 9 T cell receptor beta chains below, sequenced in a study of T cells after yellow fever vaccination. MiXCR was run by TCRdb on the 5' RACE reads, yielding one entry per CDR3 protein. The table shows approximately 550,000 distinct CDR3 sequences, with 15% to 20% occurring only once. Sample: PBMCs, taken 15 days after the yellow fever booster vaccination. These receptors originate from a young man who received the YFV17D yellow fever vaccine.

The sample holds a few counts of this clonotype. V gene TRBV6-1 combines with J gene TRBJ2-3, with no clear D. In germline, CDR1 is MNHNS, CDR2 SASEGT. The CDR3 length is 11 residues. The V end lost 8 bases, the J end lost 7 bases, and 10 bases lay between the germline ends. CDR3 DNA sequence: TGTGCCAGCCAGACTGAGAATACGCAGTATTTT. Translating it yields CASQTENTQYF.

Only a few counts were recorded for this clonotype. The chain couples TRBV5-4 to TRBJ2-2, with 7 bases lining up with TRBD2. The junction had 5 bases not matched to a gene; V was cut back by 4 bases and J by 2 bases. Germline lookup yields CDR1 SGHNT and CDR2 YYREEE (reference sequence). The CDR3 covers 15 residues. The CDR3 bases are TGTGCCAGCAGCGTGCGGGAGTTCAACACCGGGGAGCTGTTTTTT. This encodes CASSVREFNTGELFF. Full variable domain (outside the CDR3, taken from reference TRBV5-4 and TRBJ2-2): ETGVTQSPTHLIKTRGQQVTLRCSSQSGHNTVSWYQQALGQGPQFIFQYYREEENGRGNFPPRFSGLQFPNYSSELNVNALELDDSALYLCASSVREFNTGELFFGEGSRLTVL.

This clonotype was counted a few times. The chain is built from TRBV28 and TRBJ2-1; D call uncertain. This CDR3 has 13 amino acids. Per the germline V gene, CDR1 is MDHEN and CDR2 is SYDVKM. V lost 7 bases and J lost 0, with 7 bases in between. Written as DNA, the CDR3 is TGTGCCAGCATGAGTGTCTCCTACAATGAGCAGTTCTTC. It encodes CASMSVSYNEQFF.

This sequence joins TRBV18 and TRBJ2-5, with a weak D call TRBD2 (6 bases). This CDR3 is 17 amino acids long. In germline, CDR1 is KGHSH, CDR2 LQKENI. Trimming removed 1 base at V and 5 bases at J, with 20 bases between. In DNA, the CDR3 is TGTGCCAGCTCACCACTCTCGGGAGCAACCAAGGAGGAGACCCAGTACTTC. It translates to CASSPLSGATKEETQYF.

The gene calls are TRBV7-8 and TRBJ2-1; 8 positions agree with TRBD1. V trimming: 2 bases; J trimming: 3 bases; junction bases outside the gene matches: 12. This CDR3 comprises 18 residues. Germline CDR1 is SGHVS and CDR2 is FQNEAQ. CDR3 DNA sequence: TGTGCCAGCAGCTTAAGGACAGGGCCTTCGACTAGCTACAATGAGCAGTTCTTC. This gives the protein CASSLRTGPSTSYNEQFF.

This chain joins TRBV27 and TRBJ2-2, with D perhaps TRBD1 (5 bases). The ends were cut back, 4 bases at V and 11 bases at J, with 26 bases in the middle. The germline V gene encodes CDR1 MNHEY and CDR2 SMNVEV (reference sequence). The CDR3 totals 17 residues. The CDR3 reads CASSSVSSRFFQGELFF. CDR3 sequence (DNA): TGTGCCAGCAGTTCCGTTTCGTCCAGGTTTTTCCAGGGAGAGCTGTTTTTT.

The chain has TRBV20-1 and TRBJ2-7, with TRBD2 as a possible D gene (6 bases). Trimming pared 6 bases from V and 3 bases from J, leaving 12 bases between. Per germline, CDR1 DFQATT and CDR2 SNEGSKA (reference sequence). The CDR3 runs to 12 residues. The CDR3 loop reads CSAAPGGYEQYF. CDR3 nucleotides: TGCAGTGCAGCTCCCGGGGGCTACGAGCAGTACTTC.

This chain links TRBV27 with TRBJ2-5; perhaps TRBD1 as D (5 bases). CDR3 size: 12 residues. Germline CDR1 is MNHEY and CDR2 is SMNVEV (reference sequence). Trimming removed 6 bases at V and 5 bases at J, with 10 bases between. In DNA, the CDR3 is TGTGCCAGCAGGGGGCTCTCGGAGACCCAGTACTTC. It specifies CASRGLSETQYF.

The chain uses TRBV7-6 and TRBJ2-1; D is unclear. This CDR3 is built from 12 residues. Trimming removed 3 bases at V and 9 bases at J, with 9 bases between. Germline CDR1 reads SGHVS; CDR2 reads FNYEAQ. DNA for the CDR3: TGTGCCAGCAGCTTGAGGACGGGTGAGCAGTTCTTC. This encodes CASSLRTGEQFF. The full variable domain, rest sourced from reference TRBV7-6 and TRBJ2-1, is GAGVSQSPRYKVTKRGQDVALRCDPISGHVSLYWYRQALGQGPEFLTYFNYEAQQDKSGLPNDRFSAERPEGSISTLTIQRTEQRDSAMYRCASSLRTGEQFFGPGTRLTVL.